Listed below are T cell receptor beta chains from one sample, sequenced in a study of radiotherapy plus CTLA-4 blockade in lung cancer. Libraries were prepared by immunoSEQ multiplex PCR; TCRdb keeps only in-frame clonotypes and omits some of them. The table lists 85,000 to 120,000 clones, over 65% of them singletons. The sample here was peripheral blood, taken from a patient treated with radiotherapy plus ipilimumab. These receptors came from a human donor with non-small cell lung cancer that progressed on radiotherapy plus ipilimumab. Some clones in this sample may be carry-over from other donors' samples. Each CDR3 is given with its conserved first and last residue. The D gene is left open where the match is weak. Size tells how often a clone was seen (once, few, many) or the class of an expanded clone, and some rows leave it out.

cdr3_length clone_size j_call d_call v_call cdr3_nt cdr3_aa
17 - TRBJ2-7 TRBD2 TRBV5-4 TGTGCCAGCAGCTCCCCCCGGGGGGGGACAACTTCCTACGAGCAGTACTTC CASSSPRGGTTSYEQYF
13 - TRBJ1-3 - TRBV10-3 TGTGCCATCCACAAATCCTCTGGAAACACCATATATTTT CAIHKSSGNTIYF
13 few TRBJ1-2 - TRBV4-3 TGCGCCAGCAGTAAGGGGGATCTCTATGGCTACACCTTC CASSKGDLYGYTF
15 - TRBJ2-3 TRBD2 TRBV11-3 TGTGCCAGCAGCTTAGCGGGGGGGAGTGCAGATACGCAGTATTTT CASSLAGGSADTQYF
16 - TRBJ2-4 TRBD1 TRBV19 TGTGCCAGTAGTATAGGTCCCCAGGGGGCCCAAAACATTCAGTACTTC CASSIGPQGAQNIQYF
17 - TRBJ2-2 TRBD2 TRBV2 TGTGCCAGCAGTAAACTGACTAGCGGGGGGGCCGGCGGGGAGCTGTTTTTT CASSKLTSGGAGGELFF
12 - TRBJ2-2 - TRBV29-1 TGCAGCGTTGAATCGGGGACCGGGGAGCTGTTTTTT CSVESGTGELFF
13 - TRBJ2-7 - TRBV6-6 TGTGCCAGCAGTTACACCAGCAGGTACGAGCAGTACTTC CASSYTSRYEQYF
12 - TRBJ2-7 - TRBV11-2 TGTGCCAGCAGCCCCGCCACCTACGAGCAGTACTTC CASSPATYEQYF
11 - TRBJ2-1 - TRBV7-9 TGTGCCAGCAGTCCTGACGATGAGCAGTTCTTC CASSPDDEQFF
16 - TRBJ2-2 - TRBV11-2 TGTGCCAGCAGCTCCCTCACCCCGGGACGCCACCGGGAGCTGTTTTTT CASSSLTPGRHRELFF
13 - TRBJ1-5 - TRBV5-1 TGCGCCAGCAGCTTCGAGGGGACTCAGCCCCAGCATTTT CASSFEGTQPQHF
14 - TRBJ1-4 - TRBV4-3 TGCGCCAGCAGCCAAGGGTCGGGTAATGAAAAACTGTTTTTT CASSQGSGNEKLFF
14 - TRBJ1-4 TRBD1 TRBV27 TGTGCCAGCCACCCGGCAGGGGGTTTGGAAAAACTGTTTTTT CASHPAGGLEKLFF
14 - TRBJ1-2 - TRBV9 TGTGCCAGCAGTCCAAACCCCAGGTACTATGGCTACACCTTC CASSPNPRYYGYTF
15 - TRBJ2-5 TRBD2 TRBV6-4 TGTGCCAGCAGTGAGTTAGCGGGGAATCAAGAGACCCAGTACTTC CASSELAGNQETQYF
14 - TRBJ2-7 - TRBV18 TGTGCCAGCTCACCAACCTACAGGGATCGGGAGCAGTACTTC CASSPTYRDREQYF
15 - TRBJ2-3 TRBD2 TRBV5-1 TGCGCCAGCCGAGGGGATGGGACTAGCGGAGATACGCAGTATTTT CASRGDGTSGDTQYF
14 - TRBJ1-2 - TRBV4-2 TGTGCCAGCAGCCAAGCCCTGGACTCCTATGGCTACACCTTC CASSQALDSYGYTF
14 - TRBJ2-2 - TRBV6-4 TGTGCCAGCAGTGAAGGTGCGGGAAATGGGGAGCTGTTTTTT CASSEGAGNGELFF
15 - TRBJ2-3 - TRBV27 TGTGCCAGCAGTTCGGCCGAGGGAACCACAGATACGCAGTATTTT CASSSAEGTTDTQYF
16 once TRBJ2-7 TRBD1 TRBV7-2 TGTGCCAGCAGCTTAGGGTCAGGGACAGGGCTCTACGAGCAGTACTTC CASSLGSGTGLYEQYF
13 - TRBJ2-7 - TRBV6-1 TGTGCCAGCAGTGAAGGGCTTTCTTACGAGCAGTACTTC CASSEGLSYEQYF
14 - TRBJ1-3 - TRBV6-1 TGTGCCAGCGGGGGGGGCATAGGTGGAAACACCATATATTTT CASGGGIGGNTIYF
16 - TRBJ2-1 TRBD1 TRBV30 TGTGCCTGGAGTGCCCCCGACAGGGTACTTTACAATGAGCAGTTCTTC CAWSAPDRVLYNEQFF
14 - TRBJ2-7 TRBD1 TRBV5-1 TGCGCCAGCACCCCGACAGGGGGCGCAGACGAGCAGTACTTC CASTPTGGADEQYF